This TCR beta chain was sequenced in a study of identical twins (dated by TCRdb to 2015 to 2016). A note on the overall study: To test whether fetal clonotypes persist, the study used deep sequencing on TCR alpha and beta repertoires from monozygotic twins, unrelated adults of various ages, and cord blood. To rule out contamination, the twin experiments were replicated at different times with different library preparation protocols.

Library preparation employed 5' RACE. Sequenced using an Illumina HiSeq 2000. Template switching introduced a universal primer binding site; the final cDNA contained a unique molecular identifier, enabling accurate counting of TCR cDNA molecules. First-strand cDNA for TCR alpha and beta chains was synthesized from specific primers in the conserved constant-segment region. To control for contamination, each cDNA library was double barcoded with a SMART-Mk sample barcode plus Illumina barcodes. TruSeq adapter sequences along with Illumina sample barcodes were introduced in two successive PCR steps. Sequencing of the TCR alpha and beta cDNA libraries was done on the Illumina HiSeq platform using custom primers. In the authors' own workflow: MiGEC was used to process raw reads and extract unique molecular identifiers, and MiXCR was used to find CDR3 positions. For each individual, recombination models were inferred using an EM algorithm with the repgenHMM and IGoR tools. The tcR package in R was used for shared clonotype analysis, with sharing normalized by the product of cloneset sizes. To study raw recombination without the effects of thymic and clonal selection, out-of-frame nonproductive sequences were analyzed. TCRdb reprocessing: public reads trimmed at Q25 with fastp, clones called with MiXCR, in-frame beta chains kept. Rows are combined by CDR3 protein, so each entry shows the most common genes and DNA. Clone size and V and J calls follow TCRdb, not the original study. The sample table lists 450,000 or so distinct CDR3 sequences, 12% to 15% of them with a count of one. The ten most abundant clones make up roughly 0.56% of the sample.

The CDR3 spans 14 residues, from the cysteine through the phenylalanine. Only the CDR3 DNA stays, 42 bases, in frame from base 1. V loses 6 bases at its end and J loses 2 bases; junction bases beyond the gene matches: 10. From the germline V gene (reference sequence), CDR1 is DFQATT and CDR2 is SNEGSKA. What the authors observed across the whole study: Compared with coincidental sharing between unrelated individuals, out-of-frame TCR alpha sequences shared between twins showed an excess of sequences with low generation probability. Abundant cord blood beta clonotypes carried fewer insertions; young adult naive repertoires showed a weaker similar trend, while memory repertoires showed none. Out-of-frame TCR alpha sharing in monozygotic twins was systematically underestimated by recombination models, whereas sharing between unrelated individuals was in agreement with the recombination models. Because the same donors could not be followed over many years, the conclusions relied on cross-sectional statistical analysis. Zero-insertion analyses could be partly confounded by invariant T cells such as MAIT and iNKT, though diverse VJ usage argued against such confounding for most clonotypes. In beta out-of-frame sequences, excess twin sharing was weaker, because having fewer shared sequences lowered the signal-to-noise ratio.

In regard to this clonotype: No antigen is known for it. No base quality values were provided; no much bigger clone lies one nucleotide off.

Every donor in the study was a healthy Caucasian. The twin cohort comprised three pairs of female monozygotic twins, all aged about 18 to 30 years. Positive isolation kits from Invitrogen were used to isolate the CD4+ and CD8+ T cell populations. The data also belong to a second study, concerning yellow fever vaccine responses in identical twins. Drawing on the second study: The T cell response to vaccination in identical twins was reported by the authors to appear partly convergent and partly personalized. Focusing on identical twins, the study followed the T cell clones that responded to the vaccine, and did so with precision.

Sequenced material: CD4+ T cells sorted from blood. The chain couples TRBV20-1 to TRBJ2-7, with TRBD2 identical over 7 junction bases. The clonotype comes from a woman between 18 and 29 years old in good health. The CDR3 protein: CSAQKAGTTYEQYF. The DNA is TGCAGTGCGCAAAAAGCGGGGACTACCTACGAGCAGTACTTC.